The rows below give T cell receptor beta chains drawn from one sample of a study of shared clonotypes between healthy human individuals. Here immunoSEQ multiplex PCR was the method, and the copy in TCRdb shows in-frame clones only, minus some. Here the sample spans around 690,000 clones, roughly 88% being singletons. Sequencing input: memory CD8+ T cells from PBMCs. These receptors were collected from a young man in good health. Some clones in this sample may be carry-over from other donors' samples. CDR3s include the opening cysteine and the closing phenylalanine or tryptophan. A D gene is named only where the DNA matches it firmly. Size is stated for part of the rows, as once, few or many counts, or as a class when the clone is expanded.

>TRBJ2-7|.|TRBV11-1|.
TGTGCCAGCAGCTTAGTCGTGGGCTCCTACGAGCAGTACTTC
CASSLVVGSYEQYF
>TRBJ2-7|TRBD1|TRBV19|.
TGTGCCAGTAAGCGACAGGGGGCCTGGGAGCAGTACTTC
CASKRQGAWEQYF
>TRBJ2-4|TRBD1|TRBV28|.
TGTGCCAGCAGGACTATGACAGGGGGAAAAACCAAAAACATTCAGTACTTC
CASRTMTGGKTKNIQYF
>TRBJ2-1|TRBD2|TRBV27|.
TGTGCCAGCAGTCCTGGACTAGGACATGGCGATGAGCAGTTCTTC
CASSPGLGHGDEQFF
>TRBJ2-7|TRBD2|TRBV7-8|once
TGTGCCAGCAGCTTAGGAACTAGCGGAAACTACGAGCAGTACTTC
CASSLGTSGNYEQYF
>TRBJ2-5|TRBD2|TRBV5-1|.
TGCGCCAGCAGCACGGATACCGGGACTAGCGGGATCTTAATTCAACGGGAGACCCAGTACTTC
CASSTDTGTSGILIQRETQYF
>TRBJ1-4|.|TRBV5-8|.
TGTGCCAGCAGCCCGGATCTGGTAAGGTCAACTAATGAAAAACTGTTTTTT
CASSPDLVRSTNEKLFF
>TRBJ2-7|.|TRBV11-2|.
TGTGCCAGCAGCTCTGGGAGGAAATACGAGCAGTACTTC
CASSSGRKYEQYF
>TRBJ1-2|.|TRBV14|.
TGTGCCAGCAGCGGGGACGGCATCTATGGCTACACCTTC
CASSGDGIYGYTF
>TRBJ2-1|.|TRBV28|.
TGTGCCAGCACCGGGACGGCCGTGAGAACTGAGCAGTTCTTC
CASTGTAVRTEQFF
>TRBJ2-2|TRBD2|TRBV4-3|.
TGCGCCAGCAGCCAAGGCCCTAGCGGGAGTGAGACCGGGGAGCTGTTTTTT
CASSQGPSGSETGELFF
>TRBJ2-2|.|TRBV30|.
TGTGCCTGGACAGGGCTGACCGGGGAGCTGTTTTTT
CAWTGLTGELFF
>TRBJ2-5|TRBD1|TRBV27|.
TGTGCCAGCAGTTTATGGGCAGGGGGCTTACAAGAGACCCAGTACTTC
CASSLWAGGLQETQYF
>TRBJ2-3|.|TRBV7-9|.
TGTGCCAGCAGCTTGACGCTTGCGAGATACGGGGATACGCAGTATTTT
CASSLTLARYGDTQYF
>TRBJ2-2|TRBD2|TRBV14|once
TGTGCCAGCAGCCAAGGTGCGCGGGAGGACTACACCGGGGAGCTGTTTTTT
CASSQGAREDYTGELFF
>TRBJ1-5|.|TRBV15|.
TGTGCCACCAGCCAGACTAATAGCAATCAGCCCCAGCATTTT
CATSQTNSNQPQHF
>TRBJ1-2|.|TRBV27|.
TGTGCCAGCAGTCCAGCAGCCCCATATGGCTACACCTTC
CASSPAAPYGYTF
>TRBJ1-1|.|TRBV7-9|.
TGTGCCAGCAGCCCCCAGGACTTTGAGAACACTGAAGCTTTCTTT
CASSPQDFENTEAFF
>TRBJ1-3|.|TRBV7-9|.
TGTGCCAGCAGCTCCCGGGAAGACATAAGAAATGGCGCCATATATTTT
CASSSREDIRNGAIYF
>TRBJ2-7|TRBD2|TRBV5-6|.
TGTGCCAGCAGCTCCCCGGGGGGGATCGCCTACGAGCAGTACTTC
CASSSPGGIAYEQYF
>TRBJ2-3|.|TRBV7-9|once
TGTGCCAGCAGCTCCGGACAGACCCCAGATACGCAGTATTTT
CASSSGQTPDTQYF
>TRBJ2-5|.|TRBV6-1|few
TGTGCCAGCAGGGGGGTGTTCACCGAAGGTGAGACCCAGTACTTC
CASRGVFTEGETQYF
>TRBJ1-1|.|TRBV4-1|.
TGCGCCAGCAGCCAAGTGCGGGTGGGAACTGAAGCTTTCTTT
CASSQVRVGTEAFF
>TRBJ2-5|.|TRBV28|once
TGTGCCAGCAGTTTATTCCAACGGACTCAAGAGACCCAGTACTTC
CASSLFQRTQETQYF
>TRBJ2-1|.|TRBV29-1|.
TGCAGCGTTGACGGGTTACGGCCGGGTGAGCAGTTCTTC
CSVDGLRPGEQFF
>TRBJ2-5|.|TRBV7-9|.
TGTGCCAGCAGCCCGACCGGGACCCAGTACTTC
CASSPTGTQYF
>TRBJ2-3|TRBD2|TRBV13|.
TGTGCCAGCAGCTTACCGGGACTAGCGGAGCGCACAGATACGCAGTATTTT
CASSLPGLAERTDTQYF
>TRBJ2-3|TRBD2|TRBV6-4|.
TGTGCCAGCAGTGACGAAGGCGGGAGCTCGGATACGCAGTATTTT
CASSDEGGSSDTQYF
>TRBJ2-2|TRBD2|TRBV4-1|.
TGCGCCAGCAGCCAAGGGCAGCGGGAGTTGGGGGAGCTGTTTTTT
CASSQGQRELGELFF
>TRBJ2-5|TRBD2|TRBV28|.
TGTGCCATACGGACTAGCGGGAGGTCGTGGGAGACCCAGTACTTC
CAIRTSGRSWETQYF
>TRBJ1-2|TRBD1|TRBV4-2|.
TGTGCCAGCAGCCAAAACCTCGTGACAGGGGTAGTGTATGGCTACACCTTC
CASSQNLVTGVVYGYTF
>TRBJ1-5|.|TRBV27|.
TGTGCCAGCAGTTTTACGGGTAGCAATCAGCCCCAGCATTTT
CASSFTGSNQPQHF
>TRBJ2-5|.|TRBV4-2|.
TGTGCCAGCAGCCAAGTTTTCCGGGAGAACCAAGAGACCCAGTACTTC
CASSQVFRENQETQYF
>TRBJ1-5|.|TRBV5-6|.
TGTGCCAGCAGCTTGGCGCAGGATAGCAATCAGCCCCAGCATTTT
CASSLAQDSNQPQHF
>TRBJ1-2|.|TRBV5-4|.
TGTGCCAGCGGCCTGCCGGGGCGCGTACCTGGCTACACCTTC
CASGLPGRVPGYTF
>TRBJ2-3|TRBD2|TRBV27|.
TGTGCCAGCAGTCCCGGACTAGCGGGATACACAGATACGCAGTATTTT
CASSPGLAGYTDTQYF
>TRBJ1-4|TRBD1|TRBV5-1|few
TGCGCCAGCAGCACACGGACAGGGTGGGATGAAAAACTGTTTTTT
CASSTRTGWDEKLFF
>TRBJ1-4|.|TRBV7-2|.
TGTGCCAGCAGCCCGGACACTGCAACTAATGAAAAACTGTTTTTT
CASSPDTATNEKLFF
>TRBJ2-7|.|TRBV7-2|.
TGTGCCAGCAGCTTAGCTCGCGGGCGGACCTACGAGCAGTACTTC
CASSLARGRTYEQYF
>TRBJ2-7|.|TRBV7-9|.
TGTGCCAGCAGCTTAGCACAGTATCAGTACTTC
CASSLAQYQYF
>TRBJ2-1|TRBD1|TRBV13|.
TGTGCCAGCAGCACGACCGGGACAGGGTGGGACAATGAGCAGTTCTTC
CASSTTGTGWDNEQFF
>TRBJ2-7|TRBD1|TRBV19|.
TGTGCCAGTAGTCAGGGGCTCGCGTCAGGGGGCGAGCAGTACTTC
CASSQGLASGGEQYF
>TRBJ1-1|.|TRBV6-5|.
TGTGCCAGCACCACGGGGGGCGCGAACACTGAAGCTTTCTTT
CASTTGGANTEAFF
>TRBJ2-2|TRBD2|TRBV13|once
TGTGCCAGCAGCCCCTATGGCGGGAGGGGACCCGGGGAGCTGTTTTTT
CASSPYGGRGPGELFF
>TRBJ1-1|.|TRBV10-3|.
TGTGCCATCAGTGAGTCCCCGGGCACTGAAGCTTTCTTT
CAISESPGTEAFF
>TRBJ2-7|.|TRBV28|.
TGTGCCAGCAGTCCCCTTGCCTCCTACGAGCAGTACTTC
CASSPLASYEQYF
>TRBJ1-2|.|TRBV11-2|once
TGTGCCAGCATCCATGGCGGGGAGGGCTACACCTTC
CASIHGGEGYTF
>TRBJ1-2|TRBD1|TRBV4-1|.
TGCGCCAGCAGCCAACTTACGACAGGGAGTAAGAGGTATGGCTACACCTTC
CASSQLTTGSKRYGYTF
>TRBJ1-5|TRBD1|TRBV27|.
TGTGCCAGCAGTTTATCTAGGACAGGAAATCAGCCCCAGCATTTT
CASSLSRTGNQPQHF
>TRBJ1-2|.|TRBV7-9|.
TGTGCCAGCAGCTTCGGGGCGTCGGGGAACTATGGCTACACCTTC
CASSFGASGNYGYTF
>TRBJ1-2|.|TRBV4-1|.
TGCGCCAGCAGACGGCAGGGGACTAACTATGGCTACACCTTC
CASRRQGTNYGYTF
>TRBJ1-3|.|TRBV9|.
TGTGCCAGCAGCCCTGTACGGAACACCATATATTTT
CASSPVRNTIYF
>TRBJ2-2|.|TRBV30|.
TGTGCCTGGAGTGTTGGTGGGACCGGGGAGCTGTTTTTT
CAWSVGGTGELFF